The table lists the clone carrying this TCR beta chain with a count of one. The antigen remains unidentified. Other DNA sequences within the sample encode an identical CDR3. Clones were sequenced by immunoSEQ multiplex PCR, and TCRdb holds only the in-frame ones, with some missing. Altogether approximately 600,000 clones are present, roughly 95% being singletons, with the ten largest covering around 0.11%. It was CD45RO-negative cells, positively selected for CCR7, that made up naive CD8 cells, with terminally differentiated effector memory CD45RA+ cells excluded. All donors were Caucasian adults living in Nashville, Tennessee. This sample was taken from a study of shared clonotypes between healthy human individuals. Study at large: Donors had three CD4 naive, three CD4 memory, two CD8 naive and one CD8 memory plate apiece.

Germline V lookup: CDR1 MNHNS, CDR2 SASEGT. After removal of 2 bases from V and 0 bases from J, the junction contained 0 bases not matched to a gene. The CDR3 covers 16 residues. Study-wide results and limits: Four donors held about 5% of naive CD4 clonotypes in common.

What was sequenced was naive CD8+ T cells sorted from blood. This TCR was sampled from a woman aged 30 to 39 in good health. The chain is built from TRBV6-1 and TRBJ2-2, with 10 bases fitting TRBD2. In DNA form, the CDR3 reads TGTGCCAGCAGTGAACTAGCGGGAGCGAACACCGGGGAGCTGTTTTTT. This encodes CASSELAGANTGELFF.